Detailed here is one TCR beta chain. This specimen belongs to a study of blood T cell repertoires in COVID-19. Only in-frame clones appear in the TCRdb table, and some are missing; sequencing was by immunoSEQ multiplex PCR. Here the sample spans 170,000 or so clones, more than 75% being singletons. There are 16 residues in the CDR3. The V and J ends lost 7 bases and 0 bases respectively, with 18 bases between them. Germline CDR1 and CDR2: SGDLS and YYNGEE. This receptor was taken from a woman in her seventies with COVID-19, enrolled during active disease. What was sequenced was peripheral blood. The V call is TRBV9, the J call TRBJ2-3; a weak D match, TRBD2 (6 bases). This chain's CDR3 is CASAELGRGSTDTQYF. CDR3 bases: TGTGCCAGCGCTGAGCTGGGGCGGGGAAGCACAGATACGCAGTATTTT. The variable domain in full, completed from reference TRBV9 and TRBJ2-3, reads DSGVTQTPKHLITATGQRVTLRCSPRSGDLSVYWYQQSLDQGLQFLIQYYNGEERAKGNILERFSAQQFPDLHSELNLSSLELGDSALYFCASAELGRGSTDTQYFGPGTRLTVL.